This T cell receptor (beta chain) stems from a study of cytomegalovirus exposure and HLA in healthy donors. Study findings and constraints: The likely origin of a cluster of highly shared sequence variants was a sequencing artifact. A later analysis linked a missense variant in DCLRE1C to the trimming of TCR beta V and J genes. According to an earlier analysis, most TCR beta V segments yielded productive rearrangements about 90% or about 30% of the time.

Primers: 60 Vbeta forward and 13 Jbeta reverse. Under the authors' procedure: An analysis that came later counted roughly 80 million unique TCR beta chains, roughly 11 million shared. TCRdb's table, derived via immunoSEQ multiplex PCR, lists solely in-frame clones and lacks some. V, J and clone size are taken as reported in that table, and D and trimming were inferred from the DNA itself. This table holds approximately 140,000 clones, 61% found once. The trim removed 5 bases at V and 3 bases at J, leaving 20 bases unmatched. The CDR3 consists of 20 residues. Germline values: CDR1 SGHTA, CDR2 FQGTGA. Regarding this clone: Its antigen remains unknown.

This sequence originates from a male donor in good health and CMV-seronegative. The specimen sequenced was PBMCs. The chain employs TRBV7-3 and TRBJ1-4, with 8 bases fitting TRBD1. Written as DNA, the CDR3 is TGTGCCAGCAGCCATAGCGGTGTTTGGTTCAGGGGGCTGGCTAATGAAAAACTGTTTTTT. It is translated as CASSHSGVWFRGLANEKLFF. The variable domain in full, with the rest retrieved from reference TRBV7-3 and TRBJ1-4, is GAGVSQTPSNKVTEKGKYVELRCDPISGHTALYWYRQSLGQGPEFLIYFQGTGAADDSGLPNDRFFAVRPEGSVSTLKIQRTERGDSAVYLCASSHSGVWFRGLANEKLFFGSGTQLSVL.